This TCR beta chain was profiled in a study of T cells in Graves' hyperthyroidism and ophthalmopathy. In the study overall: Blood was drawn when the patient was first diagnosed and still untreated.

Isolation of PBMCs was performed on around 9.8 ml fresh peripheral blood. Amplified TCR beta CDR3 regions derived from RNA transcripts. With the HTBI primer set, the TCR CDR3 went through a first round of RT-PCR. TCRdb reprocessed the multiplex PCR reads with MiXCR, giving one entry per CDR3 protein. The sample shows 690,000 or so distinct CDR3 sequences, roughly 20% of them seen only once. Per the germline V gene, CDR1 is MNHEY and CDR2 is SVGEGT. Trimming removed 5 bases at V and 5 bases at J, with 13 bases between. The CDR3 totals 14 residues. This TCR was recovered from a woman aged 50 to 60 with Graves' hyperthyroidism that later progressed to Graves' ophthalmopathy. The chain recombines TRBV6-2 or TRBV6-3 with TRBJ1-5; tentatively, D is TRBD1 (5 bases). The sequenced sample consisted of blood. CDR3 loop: CASSPTMGDQPQHF. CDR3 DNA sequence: TGTGCCAGCAGTCCCACGATGGGGGATCAGCCCCAGCATTTT.